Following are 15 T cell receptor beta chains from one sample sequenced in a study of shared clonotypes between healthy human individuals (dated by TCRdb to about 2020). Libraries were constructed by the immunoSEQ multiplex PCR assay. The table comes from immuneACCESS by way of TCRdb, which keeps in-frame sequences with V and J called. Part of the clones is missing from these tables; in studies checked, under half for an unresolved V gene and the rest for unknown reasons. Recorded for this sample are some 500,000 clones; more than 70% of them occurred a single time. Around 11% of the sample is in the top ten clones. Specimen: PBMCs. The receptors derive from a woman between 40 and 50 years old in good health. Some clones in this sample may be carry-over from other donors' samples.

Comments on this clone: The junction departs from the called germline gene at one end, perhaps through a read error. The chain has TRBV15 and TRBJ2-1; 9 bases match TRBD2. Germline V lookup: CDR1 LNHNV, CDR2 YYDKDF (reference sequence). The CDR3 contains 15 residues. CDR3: CATSRERGRAFEQFF. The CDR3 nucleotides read TGTGCCACCAGCCGAGAGCGCGGGAGGGCCTTTGAGCAGTTCTTC.

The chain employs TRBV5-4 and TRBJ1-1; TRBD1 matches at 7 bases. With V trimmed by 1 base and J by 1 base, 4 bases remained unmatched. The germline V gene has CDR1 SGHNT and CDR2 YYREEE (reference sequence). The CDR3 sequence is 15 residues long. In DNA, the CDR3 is TGTGCCAGCAGCTTGTTTGGGACAGCGAACACTGAAGCTTTCTTT. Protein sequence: CASSLFGTANTEAFF.

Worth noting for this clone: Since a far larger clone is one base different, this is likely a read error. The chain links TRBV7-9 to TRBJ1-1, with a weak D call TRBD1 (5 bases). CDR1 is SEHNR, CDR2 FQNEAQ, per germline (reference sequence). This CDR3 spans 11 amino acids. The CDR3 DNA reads TGTGCCGGCAGCCCCGACAGTAAGGCTTTCTTT. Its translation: CAGSPDSKAFF.

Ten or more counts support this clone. CDR3 residues: CAWSQQGYEQYF. The DNA for the CDR3 is TGTGCCTGGAGCCAACAGGGCTACGAGCAGTACTTC. This chain connects TRBV30 to TRBJ2-7; tentatively, D is TRBD1 (6 bases). Germline CDR1 GTSNPN, CDR2 SVGIG (reference sequence). V was pared by 3 bases and J by 3 bases, with 9 bases between. The CDR3 extends over 12 amino acids.

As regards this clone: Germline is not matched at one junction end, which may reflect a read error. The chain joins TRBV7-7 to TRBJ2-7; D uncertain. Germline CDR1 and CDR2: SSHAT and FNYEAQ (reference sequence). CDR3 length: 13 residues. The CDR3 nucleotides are TGTGCTAGCAGCTTAGGGTTAGGCTACGAGCAGTACTTC. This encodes CASSLGLGYEQYF.

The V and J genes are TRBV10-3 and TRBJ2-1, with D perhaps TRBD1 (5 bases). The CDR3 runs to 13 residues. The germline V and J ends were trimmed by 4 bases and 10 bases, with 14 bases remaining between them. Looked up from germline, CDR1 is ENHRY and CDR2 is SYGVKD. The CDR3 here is CAISGAGKYEQFF. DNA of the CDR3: TGTGCCATCAGTGGGGCAGGGAAGTACGAGCAGTTCTTC.

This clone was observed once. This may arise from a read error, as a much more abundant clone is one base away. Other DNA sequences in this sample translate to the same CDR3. The CDR3: CASSLRYGIWDRDPEAFF. CDR3 DNA: TGTGCCAGCAGCCTGCGATACGGAATATGGGACAGGGACCCTGAAGCTTTCTTT. The chain has TRBV5-6 and TRBJ1-1, with 9 bases identical to TRBD1. Losses at the gene ends were 4 bases for V and 6 bases for J; bases not matched to a gene: 19. The CDR3 loop spans 18 amino acids. Germline assignment: CDR1 SGHDT and CDR2 YYEEEE. Supplemented by reference TRBV5-6 and TRBJ1-1, the full variable domain reads DAGVTQSPTHLIKTRGQQVTLRCSPKSGHDTVSWYQQALGQGPQFIFQYYEEEERQRGNFPDRFSGHQFPNYSSELNVNALLLGDSALYLCASSLRYGIWDRDPEAFFGQGTRLTVV.

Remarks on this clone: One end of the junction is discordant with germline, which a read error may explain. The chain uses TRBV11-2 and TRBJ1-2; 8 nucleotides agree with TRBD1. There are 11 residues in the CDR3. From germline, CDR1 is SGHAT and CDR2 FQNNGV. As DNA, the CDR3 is TGTGCCAGCAGCTTAGGCCGGACAGGGCTCTTC. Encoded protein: CASSLGRTGLF.

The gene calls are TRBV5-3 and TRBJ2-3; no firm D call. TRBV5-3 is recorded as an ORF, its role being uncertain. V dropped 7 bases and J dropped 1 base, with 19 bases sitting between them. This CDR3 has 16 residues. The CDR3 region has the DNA TGTGCCAGATCTGGCGGACGGGCGTATGGCACAGATACGCAGTATTTT. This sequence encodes CARSGGRAYGTDTQYF.

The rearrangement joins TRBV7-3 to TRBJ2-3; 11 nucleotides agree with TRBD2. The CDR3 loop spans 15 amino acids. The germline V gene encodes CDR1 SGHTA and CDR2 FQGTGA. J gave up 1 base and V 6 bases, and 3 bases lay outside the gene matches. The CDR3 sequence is CASSIAGGRTDTQYF. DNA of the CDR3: TGTGCCAGCAGTATAGCGGGAGGGCGCACAGATACGCAGTATTTT.

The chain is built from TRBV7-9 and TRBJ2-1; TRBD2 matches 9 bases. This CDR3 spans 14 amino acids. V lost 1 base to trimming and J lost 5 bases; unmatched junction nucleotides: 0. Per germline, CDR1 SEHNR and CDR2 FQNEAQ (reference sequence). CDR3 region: CASSLGLADNEQFF. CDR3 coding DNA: TGTGCCAGCAGCTTAGGACTAGCGGACAATGAGCAGTTCTTC.

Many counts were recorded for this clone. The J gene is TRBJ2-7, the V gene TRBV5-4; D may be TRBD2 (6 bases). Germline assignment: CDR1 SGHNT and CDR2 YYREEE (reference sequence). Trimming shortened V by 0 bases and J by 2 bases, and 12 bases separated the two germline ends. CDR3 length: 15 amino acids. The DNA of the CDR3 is TGTGCCAGCAGCTTGGCTTCGGGAGAGGCCTACGAGCAGTACTTC. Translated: CASSLASGEAYEQYF.

The CDR3 spells CASSLQGADETQYF. In DNA form, the CDR3 reads TGCGCCAGCAGCTTACAGGGGGCTGATGAGACCCAGTACTTC. This chain connects TRBV5-1 to TRBJ2-5; 9 bases align to TRBD1. The length of the CDR3 is 14 residues. The germline gives CDR1 SGHRS, CDR2 YFSETQ. J lost 5 bases, V lost 2 bases, and 4 bases had no gene match.

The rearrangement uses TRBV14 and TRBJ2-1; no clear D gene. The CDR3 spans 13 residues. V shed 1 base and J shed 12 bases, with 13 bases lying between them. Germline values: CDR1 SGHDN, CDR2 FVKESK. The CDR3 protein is CASSQAFVARQFF. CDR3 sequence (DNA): TGTGCCAGCAGCCAAGCTTTTGTGGCTAGGCAGTTCTTC.

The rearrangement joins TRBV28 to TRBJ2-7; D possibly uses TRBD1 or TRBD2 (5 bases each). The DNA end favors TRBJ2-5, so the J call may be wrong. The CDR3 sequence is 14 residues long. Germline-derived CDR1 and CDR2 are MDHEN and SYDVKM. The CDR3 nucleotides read TGTGCCAGCAGTTCGGGGCCGAGAAGAGAGACCCAGTACTTC. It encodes CASSSGPRRETQYF.